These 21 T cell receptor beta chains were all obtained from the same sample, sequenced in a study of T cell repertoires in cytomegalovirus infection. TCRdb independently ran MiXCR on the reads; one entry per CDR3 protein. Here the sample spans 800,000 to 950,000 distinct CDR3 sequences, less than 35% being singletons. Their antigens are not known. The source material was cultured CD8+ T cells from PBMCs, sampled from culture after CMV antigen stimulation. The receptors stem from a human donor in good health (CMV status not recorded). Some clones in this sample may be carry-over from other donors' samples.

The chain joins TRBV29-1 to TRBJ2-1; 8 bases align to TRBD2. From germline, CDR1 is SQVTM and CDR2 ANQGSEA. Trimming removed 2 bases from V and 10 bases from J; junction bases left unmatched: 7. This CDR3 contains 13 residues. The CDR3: CSVEKGAGVEQFF. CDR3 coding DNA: TGCAGCGTTGAAAAGGGAGCGGGGGTGGAGCAGTTCTTC.

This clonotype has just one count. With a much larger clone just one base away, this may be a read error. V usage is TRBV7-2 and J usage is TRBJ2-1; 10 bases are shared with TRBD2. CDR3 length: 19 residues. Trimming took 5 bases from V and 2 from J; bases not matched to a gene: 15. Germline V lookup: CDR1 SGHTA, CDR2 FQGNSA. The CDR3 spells CASSIIFSGGTWPYNEQFF. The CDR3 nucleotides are TGTGCCAGCAGCATAATTTTTAGCGGGGGGACCTGGCCCTACAATGAGCAGTTCTTC.

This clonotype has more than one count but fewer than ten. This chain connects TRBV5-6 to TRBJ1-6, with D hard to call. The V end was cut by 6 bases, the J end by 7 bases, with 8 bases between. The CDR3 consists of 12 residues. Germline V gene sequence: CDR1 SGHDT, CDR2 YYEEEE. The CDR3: CASTEINSPLHF. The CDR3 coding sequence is TGTGCCAGCACCGAGATCAATTCACCCCTCCACTTT.

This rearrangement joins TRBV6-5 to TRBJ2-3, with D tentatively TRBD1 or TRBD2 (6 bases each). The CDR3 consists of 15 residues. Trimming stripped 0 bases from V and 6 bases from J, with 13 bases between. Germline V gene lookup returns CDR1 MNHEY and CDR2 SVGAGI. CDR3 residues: CASSYSGGSGDTQYF. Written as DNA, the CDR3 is TGTGCCAGCAGTTACTCCGGGGGCTCAGGGGATACGCAGTATTTT.

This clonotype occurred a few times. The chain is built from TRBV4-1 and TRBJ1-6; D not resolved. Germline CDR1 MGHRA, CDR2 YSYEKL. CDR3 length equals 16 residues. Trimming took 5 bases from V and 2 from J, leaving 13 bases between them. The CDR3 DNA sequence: TGCGCCAGCAGCGGGTTCGGGCAGGCCTATAATTCACCCCTCCACTTT. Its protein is CASSGFGQAYNSPLHF.

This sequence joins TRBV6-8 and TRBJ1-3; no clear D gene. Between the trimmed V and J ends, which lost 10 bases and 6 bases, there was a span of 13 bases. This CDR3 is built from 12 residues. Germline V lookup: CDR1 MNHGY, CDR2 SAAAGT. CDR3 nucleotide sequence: TGTGCCAACACCCCTCCTTCAAACACCATATATTTT. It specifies CANTPPSNTIYF.

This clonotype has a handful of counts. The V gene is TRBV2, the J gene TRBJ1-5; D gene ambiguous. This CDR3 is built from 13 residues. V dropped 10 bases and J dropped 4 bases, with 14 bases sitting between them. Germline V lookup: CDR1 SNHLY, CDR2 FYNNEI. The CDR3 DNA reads TGTGCCACCAAAGGGTTTAGTAATCAGCCCCAGCATTTT. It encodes CATKGFSNQPQHF.

The CDR3 here is CASSFNRRGKQGNEQFF. The CDR3 bases are TGTGCCAGCAGTTTTAATCGTCGGGGTAAACAGGGCAATGAGCAGTTCTTC. The V call is TRBV12-3 or TRBV12-4, the J call TRBJ2-1; D might be TRBD1 (6 bases). Trimming took off 3 bases at V and 6 bases at J, with 21 bases between the two ends. The CDR3 length is 17 residues.

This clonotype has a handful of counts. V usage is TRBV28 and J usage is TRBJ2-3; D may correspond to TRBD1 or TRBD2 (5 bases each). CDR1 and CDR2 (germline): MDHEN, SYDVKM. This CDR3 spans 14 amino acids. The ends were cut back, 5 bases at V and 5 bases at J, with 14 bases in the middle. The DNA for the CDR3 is TGTGCCAGCAGTCCGGGGCCTTATGGAGATACGCAGTATTTT. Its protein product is CASSPGPYGDTQYF.

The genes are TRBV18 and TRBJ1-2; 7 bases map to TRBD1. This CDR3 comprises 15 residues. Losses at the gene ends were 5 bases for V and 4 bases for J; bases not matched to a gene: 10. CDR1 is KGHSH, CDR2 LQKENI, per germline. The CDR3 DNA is TGTGCCAGCTCATCCGGGACAGAGGTTTTCTATGGCTACACCTTC. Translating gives CASSSGTEVFYGYTF.

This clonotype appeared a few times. The CDR3 protein is CASSSQGADTGELFF. The CDR3 nucleotides read TGTGCCAGCAGTTCCCAGGGGGCAGACACCGGGGAGCTGTTTTTT. The rearrangement links TRBV12-3 or TRBV12-4 to TRBJ2-2; 8 bases agree with TRBD1. The V gene end was trimmed by 4 bases and the J gene end by 3 bases; junction bases not matched to a gene: 4. The CDR3 sequence is 15 residues long.

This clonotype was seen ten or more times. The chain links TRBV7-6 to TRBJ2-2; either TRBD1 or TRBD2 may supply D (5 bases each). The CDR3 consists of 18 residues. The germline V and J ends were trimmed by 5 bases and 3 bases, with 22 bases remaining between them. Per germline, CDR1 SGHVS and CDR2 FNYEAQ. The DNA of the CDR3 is TGTGCCAGCAGCCCCCGGGACCGGGAACGGGTGGACACCGGGGAGCTGTTTTTT. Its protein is CASSPRDRERVDTGELFF.

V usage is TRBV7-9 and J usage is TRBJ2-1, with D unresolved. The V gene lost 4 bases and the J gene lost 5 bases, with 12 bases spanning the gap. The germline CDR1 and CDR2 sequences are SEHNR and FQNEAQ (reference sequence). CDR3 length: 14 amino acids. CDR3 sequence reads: CASSSPPGNNEQFF. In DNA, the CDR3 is TGTGCCAGCAGCTCCCCGCCAGGTAACAATGAGCAGTTCTTC.

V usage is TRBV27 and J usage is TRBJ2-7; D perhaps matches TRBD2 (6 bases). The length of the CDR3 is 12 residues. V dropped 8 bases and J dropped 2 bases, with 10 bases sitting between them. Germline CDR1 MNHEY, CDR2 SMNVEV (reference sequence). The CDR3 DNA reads TGTGCCAGCTCCGGCGGGGCCTACGAGCAGTACTTC. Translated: CASSGGAYEQYF.

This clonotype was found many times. The CDR3 nucleotides read TGTGCCAGCAGCTCCTCCCGGTGGGCAGTCTTTCGCTACGAGCAGTACGTC. It encodes CASSSSRWAVFRYEQYV. The gene calls are TRBV7-8 and TRBJ2-7, with D hard to call. This CDR3 spans 17 amino acids. The germline CDR1 and CDR2 sequences are SGHVS and FQNEAQ. Trimming took 4 bases from V and 3 from J, leaving 22 bases between them.

The DNA for the CDR3 is TGCAGTGCTAAGACAGTGAACACTGAAGCTTTCTTT. Amino acids: CSAKTVNTEAFF. The gene calls are TRBV20-1 and TRBJ1-1; a weak D match, TRBD1 (5 bases). The germline V and J ends were trimmed by 4 bases and 0 bases, with 6 bases remaining between them. CDR3 length: 12 residues. Germline CDR1 and CDR2: DFQATT and SNEGSKA (reference sequence).

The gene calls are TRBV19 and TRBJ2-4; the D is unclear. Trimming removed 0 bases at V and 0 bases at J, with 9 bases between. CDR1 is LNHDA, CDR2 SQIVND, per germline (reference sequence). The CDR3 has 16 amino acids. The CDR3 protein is CASSIDRRIAKNIQYF. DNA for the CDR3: TGTGCCAGTAGTATAGATCGCAGGATAGCCAAAAACATTCAGTACTTC.

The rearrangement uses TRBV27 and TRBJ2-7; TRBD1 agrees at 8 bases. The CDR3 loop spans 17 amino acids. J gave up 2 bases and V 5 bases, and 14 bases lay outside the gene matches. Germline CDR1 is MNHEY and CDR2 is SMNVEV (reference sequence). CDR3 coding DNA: TGTGCCAGCAGTCCCACAGTTAACAGGGGGGTAACCTACGAGCAGTACGTC. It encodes CASSPTVNRGVTYEQYV.

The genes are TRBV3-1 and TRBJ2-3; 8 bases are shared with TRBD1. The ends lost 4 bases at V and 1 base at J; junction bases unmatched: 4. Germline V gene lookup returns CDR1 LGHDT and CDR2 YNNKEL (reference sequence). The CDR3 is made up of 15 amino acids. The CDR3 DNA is TGTGCCAGCAGCCCCGCGGGACAGGGCACAGATACGCAGTATTTT. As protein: CASSPAGQGTDTQYF.

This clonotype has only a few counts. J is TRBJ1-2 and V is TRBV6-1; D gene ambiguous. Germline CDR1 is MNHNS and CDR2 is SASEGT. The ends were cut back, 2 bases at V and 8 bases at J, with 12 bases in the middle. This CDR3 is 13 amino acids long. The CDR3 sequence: CASSETGFLGYTF. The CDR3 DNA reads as TGTGCCAGCAGTGAAACGGGCTTTTTAGGCTACACCTTC.

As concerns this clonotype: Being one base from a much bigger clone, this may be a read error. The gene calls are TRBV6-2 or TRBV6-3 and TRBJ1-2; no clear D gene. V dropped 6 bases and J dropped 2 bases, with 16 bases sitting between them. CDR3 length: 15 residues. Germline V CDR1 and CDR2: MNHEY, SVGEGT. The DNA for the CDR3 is TGTGCCAGCAGAGCCGGACGGGAGGAGAACTATGGCTACACCTTC. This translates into CASRAGREENYGYTF.